This record covers a single TCR beta chain. Profiled with immunoSEQ multiplex PCR; TCRdb holds only in-frame clones, not every one. The data show about 57,000 clones, with approximately 90% seen just once and approximately 2.3% held by the top ten. The germline CDR1 and CDR2 sequences are SGHNT and YENEEA. The CDR3 extends over 14 amino acids. Trimming left V 0 bases short and J 10 bases short, with 13 bases between. This sample stems from a study of T cell changes during pregnancy in multiple sclerosis. The specimen comprised peripheral blood, sampled in the first trimester of pregnancy. The TCR originated in a female donor in good health, enrolled as a control in a pregnancy study. The chain couples TRBV11-3 to TRBJ2-1; D ambiguous. The CDR3 nucleotides are TGTGCCAGCAGCTTAGATTTTAACCCTCGGGAGCAGTTCTTC. Residues: CASSLDFNPREQFF.